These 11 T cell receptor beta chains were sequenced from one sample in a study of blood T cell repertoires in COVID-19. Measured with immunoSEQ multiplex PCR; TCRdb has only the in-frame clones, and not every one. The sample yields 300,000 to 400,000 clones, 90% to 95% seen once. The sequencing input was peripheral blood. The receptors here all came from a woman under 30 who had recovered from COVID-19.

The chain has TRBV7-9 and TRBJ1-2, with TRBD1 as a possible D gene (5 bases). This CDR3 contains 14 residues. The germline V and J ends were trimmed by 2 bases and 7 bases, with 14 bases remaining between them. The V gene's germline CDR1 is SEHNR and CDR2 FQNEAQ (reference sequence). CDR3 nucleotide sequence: TGTGCCAGCAGCTTACGCCAGGGTTATCGTGGCTACACCTTC. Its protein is CASSLRQGYRGYTF.

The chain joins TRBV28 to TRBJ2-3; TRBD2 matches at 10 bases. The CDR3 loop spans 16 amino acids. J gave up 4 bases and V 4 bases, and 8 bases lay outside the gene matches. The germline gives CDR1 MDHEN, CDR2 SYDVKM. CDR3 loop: CASSSASSGSADTQYF. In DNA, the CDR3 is TGTGCCAGCAGTTCCGCCTCTAGCGGGAGCGCAGATACGCAGTATTTT.

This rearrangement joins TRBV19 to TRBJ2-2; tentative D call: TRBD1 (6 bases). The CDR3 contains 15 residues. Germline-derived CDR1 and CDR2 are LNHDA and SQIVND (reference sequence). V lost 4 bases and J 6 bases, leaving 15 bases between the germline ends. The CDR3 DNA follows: TGTGCCAGTAGTACGCAGGGGCAAGGGGCCGGGGAGCTGTTTTTT. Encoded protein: CASSTQGQGAGELFF.

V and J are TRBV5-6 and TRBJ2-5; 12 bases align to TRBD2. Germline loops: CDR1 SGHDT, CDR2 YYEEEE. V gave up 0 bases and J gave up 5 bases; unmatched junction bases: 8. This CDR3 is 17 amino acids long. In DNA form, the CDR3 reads TGTGCCAGCAGCTTGGCTCTACTAGCGGGAGGCAAGGAGACCCAGTACTTC. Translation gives CASSLALLAGGKETQYF.

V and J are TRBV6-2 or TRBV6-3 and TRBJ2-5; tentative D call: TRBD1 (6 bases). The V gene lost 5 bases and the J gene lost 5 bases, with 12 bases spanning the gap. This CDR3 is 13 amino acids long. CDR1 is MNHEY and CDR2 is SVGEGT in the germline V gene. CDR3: CASSRRGSETQYF. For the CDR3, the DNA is TGTGCCAGCAGTCGCAGGGGTAGCGAGACCCAGTACTTC.

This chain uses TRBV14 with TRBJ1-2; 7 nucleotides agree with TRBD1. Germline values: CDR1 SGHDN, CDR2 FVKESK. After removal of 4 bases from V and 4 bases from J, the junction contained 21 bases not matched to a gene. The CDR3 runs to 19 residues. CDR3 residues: CASSPGFGDRDFQSYGYTF. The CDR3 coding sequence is TGTGCCAGCAGCCCAGGGTTTGGAGACAGGGACTTTCAATCCTATGGCTACACCTTC.

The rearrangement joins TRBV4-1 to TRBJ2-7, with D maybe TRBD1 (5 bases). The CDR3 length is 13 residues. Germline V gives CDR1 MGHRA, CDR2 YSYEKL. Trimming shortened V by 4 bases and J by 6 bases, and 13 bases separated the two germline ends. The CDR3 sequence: CASSPQGGGEQYV. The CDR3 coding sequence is TGCGCCAGCAGCCCCCAGGGTGGCGGCGAGCAGTACGTC.

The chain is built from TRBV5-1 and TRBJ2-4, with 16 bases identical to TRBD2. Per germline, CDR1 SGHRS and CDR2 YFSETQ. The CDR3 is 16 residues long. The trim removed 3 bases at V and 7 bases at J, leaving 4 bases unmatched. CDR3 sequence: CASSSGTSGRGNIQYF. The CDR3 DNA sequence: TGCGCCAGCAGCTCCGGGACTAGCGGGAGGGGGAACATTCAGTACTTC.

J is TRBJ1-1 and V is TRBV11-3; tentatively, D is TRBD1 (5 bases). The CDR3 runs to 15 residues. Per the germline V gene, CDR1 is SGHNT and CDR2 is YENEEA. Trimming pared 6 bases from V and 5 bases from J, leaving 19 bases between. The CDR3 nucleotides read TGTGCCAGCAGATTGGGGGGTCGGGGAGGGACTGAAGCTTTCTTT. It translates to CASRLGGRGGTEAFF.

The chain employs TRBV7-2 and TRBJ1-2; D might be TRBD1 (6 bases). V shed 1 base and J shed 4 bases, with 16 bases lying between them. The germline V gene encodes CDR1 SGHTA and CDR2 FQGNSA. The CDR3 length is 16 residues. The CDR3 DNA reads TGTGCCAGCAGCTTAGGGGCAGGGGAAATAGGCTATGGCTACACCTTC. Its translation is CASSLGAGEIGYGYTF.

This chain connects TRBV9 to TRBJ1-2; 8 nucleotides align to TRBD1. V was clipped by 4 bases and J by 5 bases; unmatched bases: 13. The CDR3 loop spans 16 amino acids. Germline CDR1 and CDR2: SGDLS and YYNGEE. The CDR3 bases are TGTGCCAGCAGCCCTATTCGAGGACAGGGCACATATGGCTACACCTTC. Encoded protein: CASSPIRGQGTYGYTF.